The next 32 T cell receptor beta chains were all read from a single sample in a study of blood T cell repertoires in COVID-19. Here immunoSEQ multiplex PCR was the method, and the copy in TCRdb shows in-frame clones only, minus some. The sample contains more than 200,000 clones, approximately 91% of which appear only once. The source material was peripheral blood. The receptors were sampled from a woman between 55 and 75 years old with acute or convalescent COVID-19.

The genes are TRBV7-9 and TRBJ2-7; tentative D call: TRBD1 (6 bases). Germline CDR1 and CDR2: SEHNR and FQNEAQ (reference sequence). The V gene lost 5 bases and the J gene lost 0 bases, with 8 bases spanning the gap. CDR3 length equals 13 residues. The CDR3 coding sequence is TGTGCCAGCAGCCGAGGGGGCTCCTACGAGCAGTACTTC. It yields the protein CASSRGGSYEQYF. The full variable domain, rest sourced from reference TRBV7-9 and TRBJ2-7, is DTGVSQNPRHKITKRGQNVTFRCDPISEHNRLYWYRQTLGQGPEFLTYFQNEAQLEKSRLLSDRFSAERPKGSFSTLEIQRTEQGDSAMYLCASSRGGSYEQYFGPGTRLTVT.

The genes are TRBV11-2 and TRBJ2-7, with D possibly matching TRBD1 (6 bases). Germline CDR1 is SGHAT and CDR2 is FQNNGV. Trimming stripped 10 bases from V and 6 bases from J, with 13 bases between. The CDR3 is 11 residues long. The CDR3 sequence: CATLQGTEQYF. In nucleotides, the CDR3 is TGTGCCACACTACAGGGAACCGAGCAGTACTTC.

The chain couples TRBV6-2 or TRBV6-3 to TRBJ2-5; 10 bases match TRBD1. This CDR3 is 15 amino acids long. Trimming removed 6 bases from V and 4 bases from J; junction bases left unmatched: 8. The germline V gene has CDR1 MNHEY and CDR2 SVGEGT. CDR3 in DNA: TGTGCCAGCAGCCCCGGGACAGGGGTGAGAGAGACCCAGTACTTC. Translated, it gives CASSPGTGVRETQYF.

This clone was observed once. The V gene is TRBV19, the J gene TRBJ2-1, with D perhaps matching TRBD2 (6 bases). The germline CDR1 and CDR2 sequences are LNHDA and SQIVND (reference sequence). This CDR3 contains 14 residues. Trimming removed 7 bases at V and 2 bases at J, with 12 bases between. The DNA of the CDR3 is TGTGCCAGTAATCCGCGGGGTACCTACAATGAGCAGTTCTTC. Residues: CASNPRGTYNEQFF.

The rearrangement joins TRBV3-1 (or the pseudogene TRBV3-2) to TRBJ1-2, with D maybe TRBD1 (5 bases). Per the germline V gene, CDR1 is LGHDT and CDR2 is YNNKEL (reference sequence). The CDR3 is made up of 14 amino acids. V lost 6 bases, J lost 6 bases, and 17 bases lay in between. The DNA of the CDR3 is TGTGCCAGCAGTCCTAGGACCGGGGGGAATGGCTACACCTTC. This codes for CASSPRTGGNGYTF.

The J gene is TRBJ1-1, the V gene TRBV7-2, with 9 bases lining up with TRBD1. CDR3 length: 13 amino acids. Germline loops: CDR1 SGHTA, CDR2 FQGNSA. V lost 5 bases to trimming and J lost 7 bases; unmatched junction nucleotides: 5. CDR3 nucleotide sequence: TGTGCCAGCAGCCTACAGGGGGCGTATGAAGCTTTCTTT. It specifies CASSLQGAYEAFF.

In its sample, this clone was seen once. The chain combines TRBV9 with TRBJ1-2; 8 bases are shared with TRBD1. Trimming removed 0 bases from V and 3 bases from J; junction bases left unmatched: 7. This CDR3 spans 16 amino acids. Germline loops: CDR1 SGDLS, CDR2 YYNGEE. CDR3 region: CASSVAPTGADYGYTF. CDR3 nucleotide sequence: TGTGCCAGCAGCGTAGCCCCGACAGGGGCGGACTATGGCTACACCTTC. Based on the CDR3 plus reference TRBV9 and TRBJ1-2, the full variable domain is DSGVTQTPKHLITATGQRVTLRCSPRSGDLSVYWYQQSLDQGLQFLIQYYNGEERAKGNILERFSAQQFPDLHSELNLSSLELGDSALYFCASSVAPTGADYGYTFGSGTRLTVV.

The genes are TRBV3-1 (or the pseudogene TRBV3-2) and TRBJ2-1; TRBD2 matches at 10 bases. Germline assignment: CDR1 LGHDT and CDR2 YNNKEL (reference sequence). This CDR3 region has 18 residues. J lost 4 bases, V lost 1 base, and 10 bases had no gene match. The CDR3 coding sequence is TGTGCCAGCAGCCAAGCAGGTCGGGGACTAGCGTCATACAATGAGCAGTTCTTC. Translation gives CASSQAGRGLASYNEQFF.

Here the CDR3 reads CASSHGALQASEAFF. In DNA form, the CDR3 reads TGCGCCAGCAGCCATGGCGCGTTACAGGCTTCCGAAGCTTTCTTT. This chain links TRBV4-3 with TRBJ1-1; D is perhaps TRBD1 (5 bases). The V gene's germline CDR1 is LGHNA and CDR2 YSLEER. Deletions cut 3 bases from V and 8 bases from J, with 19 bases between. The length of the CDR3 is 15 residues.

The chain is built from TRBV9 and TRBJ1-1; D not resolved. The CDR3 totals 14 residues. V was trimmed by 4 bases and J by 0 bases, leaving 10 bases between them. The germline V gene encodes CDR1 SGDLS and CDR2 YYNGEE. In nucleotides, the CDR3 is TGTGCCAGCAGCCCTCGACTGTTGAACACTGAAGCTTTCTTT. This codes for CASSPRLLNTEAFF. Full variable domain (remainder filled in from reference TRBV9 and TRBJ1-1): DSGVTQTPKHLITATGQRVTLRCSPRSGDLSVYWYQQSLDQGLQFLIQYYNGEERAKGNILERFSAQQFPDLHSELNLSSLELGDSALYFCASSPRLLNTEAFFGQGTRLTVV.

V gene TRBV5-1 combines with J gene TRBJ2-6; a possible D gene is TRBD1 (5 bases). Germline V gene lookup returns CDR1 SGHRS and CDR2 YFSETQ. V lost 2 bases to trimming and J lost 0 bases, with 15 bases between them. CDR3 length: 18 residues. The DNA for the CDR3 is TGCGCCAGCAGCTTATTAGTCAGGGCTAGCTCTGGGGCCAACGTCCTGACTTTC. Its protein product is CASSLLVRASSGANVLTF.

This clone came up a few times. A junction boundary mismatches the germline segment, possibly from a read error. The V gene is TRBV5-4, the J gene TRBJ2-7, with D maybe TRBD2 (5 bases). Germline CDR1 is SGHNT and CDR2 is YYREEE (reference sequence). There are 11 residues in the CDR3. This CDR3 is CASSFGKRLDF. The CDR3 region has the DNA TGTGCCAGCAGCTTCGGGAAACGATTGGACTTC.

J is TRBJ2-1 and V is TRBV5-4, with D perhaps TRBD1 (5 bases). V was cut by 4 bases and J by 7 bases, with 12 bases left in between. The length of the CDR3 is 13 residues. Germline V CDR1 and CDR2: SGHNT, YYREEE (reference sequence). The CDR3 nucleotides read TGTGCCAGCAGCCAGGTTGGGGCAAATGAGCAGTTCTTC. It encodes CASSQVGANEQFF.

This sequence joins TRBV30 and TRBJ1-2, with 7 bases aligning to TRBD1. The CDR3 totals 14 residues. V trimming: 4 bases; J trimming: 4 bases; junction bases outside the gene matches: 9. Germline V CDR1 and CDR2: GTSNPN, SVGIG (reference sequence). The CDR3 DNA is TGTGCCTGGACCCCCGACAGGGCCAGCTATGGCTACACCTTC. It is translated as CAWTPDRASYGYTF.

The V and J genes are TRBV18 and TRBJ2-3; 9 bases map to TRBD2. The CDR3 sequence is 18 residues long. The ends lost 5 bases at V and 1 base at J; junction bases unmatched: 13. Germline CDR1 and CDR2: KGHSH and LQKENI. The CDR3 DNA sequence: TGTGCCAGCTCATCAAATTTGGGACTAGCTGGTGGCACAGATACGCAGTATTTT. This codes for CASSSNLGLAGGTDTQYF. The full variable domain, completed using reference TRBV18 and TRBJ2-3, is NAGVMQNPRHLVRRRGQEARLRCSPMKGHSHVYWYRQLPEEGLKFMVYLQKENIIDESGMPKERFSAEFPKEGPSILRIQQVVRGDSAAYFCASSSNLGLAGGTDTQYFGPGTRLTVL.

This clone has only one observation. The genes are TRBV11-3 and TRBJ2-3, with 7 bases lining up with TRBD1. V shed 1 base, J shed 2 bases, and the junction held 6 bases outside the gene matches. This CDR3 contains 16 residues. Germline CDR1 reads SGHNT; CDR2 reads YENEEA. The CDR3 spells CASSLGRDSYTDTQYF. CDR3 in DNA: TGTGCCAGCAGCTTAGGCCGGGACAGCTACACAGATACGCAGTATTTT. Based on the CDR3 plus reference TRBV11-3 and TRBJ2-3, the full variable domain is EAGVVQSPRYKIIEKKQPVAFWCNPISGHNTLYWYLQNLGQGPELLIRYENEEAVDDSQLPKDRFSAERLKGVDSTLKIQPAELGDSAVYLCASSLGRDSYTDTQYFGPGTRLTVL.

The chain links TRBV7-2 to TRBJ2-1; no clear D gene. Trimming took off 8 bases at V and 0 bases at J, with 8 bases between the two ends. This CDR3 is 13 amino acids long. Germline assignment: CDR1 SGHTA and CDR2 FQGNSA. CDR3 in amino acids: CASPLSSYNEQFF. As DNA, the CDR3 is TGTGCCAGCCCATTGAGCTCCTACAATGAGCAGTTCTTC. The variable domain in full, with the rest retrieved from reference TRBV7-2 and TRBJ2-1, is GAGVSQSPSNKVTEKGKDVELRCDPISGHTALYWYRQSLGQGLEFLIYFQGNSAPDKSGLPSDRFSAERTGGSVSTLTIQRTQQEDSAVYLCASPLSSYNEQFFGPGTRLTVL.

V is TRBV19 and J is TRBJ1-2, with 7 bases identical to TRBD1. The CDR3 loop spans 14 amino acids. Germline CDR1 LNHDA, CDR2 SQIVND (reference sequence). Trimming removed 6 bases from V and 2 bases from J; junction bases left unmatched: 6. This chain's CDR3 is CASRPGTANYGYTF. The CDR3, as DNA: TGTGCCAGTAGACCCGGGACAGCCAACTATGGCTACACCTTC.

This chain joins TRBV29-1 and TRBJ2-3; 9 bases map to TRBD2. Per germline, CDR1 SQVTM and CDR2 ANQGSEA. The CDR3 consists of 15 residues. After removal of 1 base from V and 3 bases from J, the junction contained 5 bases not matched to a gene. The CDR3 spells CSVEASSGATDTQYF. The CDR3 bases are TGCAGCGTTGAAGCTTCTAGCGGGGCTACAGATACGCAGTATTTT.

The rearrangement uses TRBV27 and TRBJ2-1; a weak D match, TRBD2 (5 bases). CDR3 length equals 15 residues. V dropped 1 base and J dropped 0 bases, with 7 bases sitting between them. Germline CDR1 is MNHEY and CDR2 is SMNVEV (reference sequence). CDR3 residues: CASSLFGSSYNEQFF. The CDR3 nucleotides are TGTGCCAGCAGTTTATTTGGGAGCTCCTACAATGAGCAGTTCTTC.

Only one count was recorded for this clone. The gene calls are TRBV3-1 (or the pseudogene TRBV3-2) and TRBJ2-2; 8 bases fit TRBD2. V shed 0 bases and J 0 bases; nucleotides not matched to a gene: 0. The CDR3 sequence is 16 residues long. CDR1 and CDR2 from the germline V gene are LGHDT and YNNKEL (reference sequence). The CDR3 DNA follows: TGTGCCAGCAGCCAAGATAGCGGGGCGAACACCGGGGAGCTGTTTTTT. As protein: CASSQDSGANTGELFF.

The CDR3 nucleotides read TGTGCCAGCACCATCCCAGGGGCCAATCAGCCCCAGCATTTT. Translated: CASTIPGANQPQHF. The V gene is TRBV28, the J gene TRBJ1-5; D perhaps matches TRBD1 (6 bases). Between the trimmed V and J ends, which lost 7 bases and 3 bases, there was a span of 13 bases. From germline, CDR1 is MDHEN and CDR2 SYDVKM. This CDR3 spans 14 amino acids. Based on the CDR3 plus reference TRBV28 and TRBJ1-5, the full variable domain is DVKVTQSSRYLVKRTGEKVFLECVQDMDHENMFWYRQDPGLGLRLIYFSYDVKMKEKGDIPEGYSVSREKKERFSLILESASTNQTSMYLCASTIPGANQPQHFGDGTRLSIL.

This sequence joins TRBV7-9 and TRBJ1-1; 7 nucleotides match TRBD1. The CDR3 contains 14 residues. Trimming removed 1 base from V and 3 bases from J; junction bases left unmatched: 2. The germline V gene has CDR1 SEHNR and CDR2 FQNEAQ (reference sequence). The CDR3 sequence: CASSLVGGHTEAFF. The CDR3 region has the DNA TGTGCCAGCAGCTTAGTAGGGGGCCACACTGAAGCTTTCTTT.

The chain employs TRBV27 and TRBJ2-5; D ambiguous. Germline V gene lookup returns CDR1 MNHEY and CDR2 SMNVEV (reference sequence). Trimming removed 2 bases at V and 4 bases at J, with 5 bases between. The CDR3 is 12 amino acids. CDR3 coding DNA: TGTGCCAGCAGTTTAACGGGAGAGACCCAGTACTTC. Amino acid sequence: CASSLTGETQYF.

The chain employs TRBV2 and TRBJ2-3; D not certain. Trimming pared 5 bases from V and 2 bases from J, leaving 2 bases between. CDR3 length: 11 residues. CDR1 and CDR2 from the germline V gene are SNHLY and FYNNEI. This CDR3 is CASSLTDTQYF. CDR3 nucleotide sequence: TGTGCCAGCAGTCTCACAGATACGCAGTATTTT.

V and J are TRBV30 and TRBJ2-1, with TRBD2 matching 10 bases. Germline values: CDR1 GTSNPN, CDR2 SVGIG (reference sequence). This CDR3 region has 16 residues. With 4 bases clipped from V and 6 bases from J, the junction kept 12 bases outside the gene matches. The CDR3 loop is CAWNSLAGIMSNEQFF. The DNA of the CDR3 is TGTGCCTGGAACTCACTAGCGGGAATAATGAGCAATGAGCAGTTCTTC.

The chain links TRBV9 to TRBJ2-1, with 9 bases fitting TRBD1. Germline V gives CDR1 SGDLS, CDR2 YYNGEE. The CDR3 consists of 13 residues. Trimming at V came to 4 bases and at J to 9 bases, leaving 5 bases not matched to a gene. CDR3 sequence: CASSSGTGSEQFF. The CDR3 bases are TGTGCCAGCAGCTCAGGGACAGGGTCTGAGCAGTTCTTC.

The chain employs TRBV14 and TRBJ1-3, with D unclear. V dropped 3 bases and J dropped 3 bases, with 3 bases sitting between them. CDR1 and CDR2 from the germline V gene are SGHDN and FVKESK. This CDR3 is 12 amino acids long. The CDR3 bases are TGTGCCAGCAGCCACAGTGGAAACACCATATATTTT. Protein: CASSHSGNTIYF.

This clone was seen only once. This sequence joins TRBV6-5 and TRBJ1-1, with D tentatively TRBD1 (6 bases). CDR1 and CDR2 from the germline V gene are MNHEY and SVGAGI. Trimming pared 6 bases from V and 5 bases from J, leaving 7 bases between. This CDR3 contains 11 residues. The CDR3 sequence is CASRQGTEAFF. The CDR3 nucleotides are TGTGCCAGCAGACAGGGAACTGAAGCTTTCTTT.

The chain is built from TRBV27 and TRBJ1-5; the match to TRBD1 covers 7 bases. The CDR3 loop spans 15 amino acids. Germline trimming cut 3 bases from V and 0 bases from J; bases unmatched to any gene: 2. Germline-derived CDR1 and CDR2 are MNHEY and SMNVEV (reference sequence). The CDR3 region is CASSLDRFSNQPQHF. Here the CDR3 DNA reads TGTGCCAGCAGTTTGGACAGGTTTAGCAATCAGCCCCAGCATTTT.

The chain recombines TRBV7-9 with TRBJ2-1, with 14 bases identical to TRBD2. Germline V gene sequence: CDR1 SEHNR, CDR2 FQNEAQ (reference sequence). CDR3 length equals 15 residues. J was trimmed by 9 bases and V by 5 bases; bases with no gene match: 6. The CDR3 loop reads CASSHRLAGGLEQFF. In nucleotides, the CDR3 is TGTGCCAGCAGCCACAGACTAGCGGGAGGGCTTGAGCAGTTCTTC. The variable domain in full, completed from reference TRBV7-9 and TRBJ2-1, reads DTGVSQNPRHKITKRGQNVTFRCDPISEHNRLYWYRQTLGQGPEFLTYFQNEAQLEKSRLLSDRFSAERPKGSFSTLEIQRTEQGDSAMYLCASSHRLAGGLEQFFGPGTRLTVL.

This clone occurred once. The V and J genes are TRBV18 and TRBJ1-1, with 7 bases aligning to TRBD1. Germline V gives CDR1 KGHSH, CDR2 LQKENI. This CDR3 spans 17 amino acids. After removal of 3 bases from V and 0 bases from J, the junction contained 10 bases not matched to a gene. The CDR3 is CASSPTLQGLVNTEAFF. Here the CDR3 DNA reads TGTGCCAGCTCACCCACCCTACAGGGGTTGGTGAACACTGAAGCTTTCTTT.